Listed here are 23 T cell receptor beta chains from one sample, sequenced in a study of blood T cell repertoires in COVID-19 (dated by TCRdb to 2018 to 2021). Preparation of the library involved the immunoSEQ multiplex PCR assay. TCRdb's version of the immuneACCESS table is confined to in-frame rearrangements and falls short of the full clone set. An unresolved V gene accounts for under half of the shortfall where checked; the remainder is of unknown origin. This sample comprises under 80,000 clones, just under 80% of them detected only once. 8.5% to 10% of the sample goes to the ten largest clones. Sequenced input: peripheral blood. These receptors all stem from a human donor in a cohort sampled during active COVID-19.

The chain joins TRBV24-1 to TRBJ2-7; the D is unclear. The length of the CDR3 is 11 residues. Trimming cost V 6 bases and J 3 bases, with 5 bases left between them. CDR1 and CDR2 (germline): KGHDR, SFDVKD. CDR3 sequence reads: CATSYNYEQYF. The DNA of the CDR3 is TGTGCCACCAGTTACAACTACGAGCAGTACTTC.

J is TRBJ2-3 and V is TRBV21-1; the table's D call, TRBD1, has no DNA check behind it. TRBV21-1 is given as a pseudogene. The CDR3 spans 16 residues. CDR3 nucleotide sequence: TGTGCCAGCAGCGCAGCAGGGAAGGTACCCCCAGATACGCAGTATTTT. It is translated as CASSAAGKVPPDTQYF.

V gene TRBV7-8 combines with J gene TRBJ2-5; 7 nucleotides align to TRBD2. After removal of 5 bases from V and 7 bases from J, the junction contained 7 bases not matched to a gene. The CDR3 sequence is 13 residues long. CDR1 is SGHVS and CDR2 is FQNEAQ in the germline V gene. In DNA, the CDR3 is TGTGCCAGCAGCAAGGGAGGGGAAGGGACCCAGTACTTC. Protein: CASSKGGEGTQYF.

The rearrangement links TRBV9 to TRBJ2-3; 11 nucleotides align to TRBD2. The junction had 6 bases not matched to a gene; V was cut back by 2 bases and J by 4 bases. The CDR3 loop spans 16 amino acids. Per the germline V gene, CDR1 is SGDLS and CDR2 is YYNGEE. The CDR3 nucleotides are TGTGCCAGCAGCGTCGCGACTAGCGGGAACGCAGATACGCAGTATTTT. Protein: CASSVATSGNADTQYF.

This clone was seen a single time. J is TRBJ2-7 and V is TRBV5-6; TRBD2 aligns across 10 bases. V was clipped by 2 bases and J by 0 bases; unmatched bases: 5. Per the germline V gene, CDR1 is SGHDT and CDR2 is YYEEEE. The CDR3 runs to 16 residues. The CDR3 region is CASSFAGTSASYEQYF. CDR3 sequence (DNA): TGTGCCAGCAGCTTCGCCGGGACTAGCGCCTCCTACGAGCAGTACTTC.

The rearrangement joins TRBV7-2 to TRBJ2-6, with a weak D call TRBD1 (7 bases). The germline V gene has CDR1 SGHTA and CDR2 FQGNSA. The V and J ends lost 5 bases and 4 bases respectively, with 21 bases between them. There are 18 residues in the CDR3. The CDR3 loop is CASSTGARGMSGANVLTF. DNA for the CDR3: TGTGCCAGCAGCACGGGAGCCAGGGGGATGTCCGGGGCCAACGTCCTGACTTTC.

The chain employs TRBV10-3 and TRBJ2-7; 7 bases agree with TRBD2. The germline gives CDR1 ENHRY, CDR2 SYGVKD. The CDR3 length is 15 residues. Trimming at V came to 6 bases and at J to 2 bases, leaving 10 bases not matched to a gene. CDR3 nucleotide sequence: TGTGCCATCAGGGCCAGCGGGACTATGGCCTACGAGCAGTACTTC. It codes for CAIRASGTMAYEQYF.

V gene TRBV7-2 combines with J gene TRBJ2-7; 7 bases map to TRBD1. The CDR3 has 14 amino acids. Germline V lookup: CDR1 SGHTA, CDR2 FQGNSA. Unmatched junction bases numbered 4, after V lost 5 bases and J lost 0 bases. This CDR3 reads CASSLDRDSYEQYF. CDR3 DNA: TGTGCCAGCAGCCTAGACAGGGACTCCTACGAGCAGTACTTC.

This CDR3 is CASSQELAGVHEQYF. In DNA form, the CDR3 reads TGTGCCAGCAGCCAAGAATTAGCGGGAGTACACGAGCAGTACTTC. The rearrangement joins TRBV4-2 to TRBJ2-7; 9 positions match TRBD2. Trimming took 0 bases from V and 5 from J; bases not matched to a gene: 5. Germline loops: CDR1 LGHNA, CDR2 YNFKEQ. The CDR3 is made up of 15 amino acids.

The chain uses TRBV7-9 and TRBJ2-7; D perhaps matches TRBD1 (6 bases). Germline CDR1 SEHNR, CDR2 FQNEAQ (reference sequence). This CDR3 contains 15 residues. The germline V and J ends were trimmed by 5 bases and 1 base, with 15 bases remaining between them. For the CDR3, the DNA is TGTGCCAGCAGCCATGGACAGAATCCTTCCTACGAGCAGTACTTC. Protein product: CASSHGQNPSYEQYF.

V and J are TRBV28 and TRBJ2-1, with D unresolved. V was cut by 1 base and J by 8 bases, with 6 bases left in between. Germline V gives CDR1 MDHEN, CDR2 SYDVKM. The CDR3 covers 12 residues. The CDR3 DNA is TGTGCCAGCAGTTTATCGTTCTATGAGCAGTTCTTC. It codes for CASSLSFYEQFF.

The CDR3 bases are TGTGCCAGCAGCTTTGAGGTGAACACTGAAGCTTTCTTT. It translates to CASSFEVNTEAFF. The chain couples TRBV7-9 to TRBJ1-1; D not resolved. V lost 3 bases to trimming and J lost 0 bases, with 5 bases between them. This CDR3 is 13 amino acids long. The V gene's germline CDR1 is SEHNR and CDR2 FQNEAQ (reference sequence).

CDR3 in DNA: TGTGCCAGCAGCCTGACTCGGGACAGACACTACGAGCAGTACTTC. Translating gives CASSLTRDRHYEQYF. The V gene is TRBV7-2, the J gene TRBJ2-7; 7 bases align to TRBD1. Per the germline V gene, CDR1 is SGHTA and CDR2 is FQGNSA. CDR3 length: 15 amino acids. With 5 bases clipped from V and 3 bases from J, the junction kept 10 bases outside the gene matches.

V and J are TRBV3-1 (or the pseudogene TRBV3-2) and TRBJ2-1, with D possibly TRBD2 on 5 matching bases. The length of the CDR3 is 12 residues. Germline values: CDR1 LGHDT, CDR2 YNNKEL (reference sequence). V was clipped by 6 bases and J by 5 bases, with 8 bases between them. The CDR3 here is CASSRTDNEQFF. CDR3 sequence (DNA): TGTGCCAGCAGTCGGACTGACAATGAGCAGTTCTTC.

The chain has TRBV4-3 and TRBJ2-3; TRBD2 agrees at 8 bases. The CDR3 is made up of 16 amino acids. Per germline, CDR1 LGHNA and CDR2 YSLEER. V gave up 4 bases and J gave up 1 base; unmatched junction bases: 7. This CDR3 reads CASSPLSGGGTDTQYF. CDR3 bases: TGCGCCAGCAGCCCGCTGTCGGGGGGGGGCACAGATACGCAGTATTTT.

This chain links TRBV9 with TRBJ2-2, with D possibly TRBD2 on 5 matching bases. Germline V lookup: CDR1 SGDLS, CDR2 YYNGEE. The CDR3 is made up of 15 amino acids. V was cut by 0 bases and J by 7 bases, with 13 bases left in between. CDR3: CASSVEHSTSGELFF. CDR3 in DNA: TGTGCCAGCAGCGTAGAACATTCTACTAGCGGGGAGCTGTTTTTT.

This clone appeared a single time. V and J are TRBV11-1 and TRBJ1-2; 10 nucleotides align to TRBD1. J lost 7 bases, V lost 5 bases, and 4 bases had no gene match. CDR3 length equals 13 residues. The germline V gene encodes CDR1 SGHAT and CDR2 FQDESV (reference sequence). Written as DNA, the CDR3 is TGTGCCAGCAGCGGACAGGGGGAAAGTGGCTACACCTTC. Translated, it gives CASSGQGESGYTF.

This chain connects TRBV28 to TRBJ2-7; 8 nucleotides align to TRBD1. Germline lookup yields CDR1 MDHEN and CDR2 SYDVKM. Losses at the gene ends were 5 bases for V and 1 base for J; bases not matched to a gene: 4. CDR3 size: 14 residues. Here the CDR3 reads CASSPRTGSYEQYF. The CDR3 bases are TGTGCCAGCAGTCCGCGGACAGGGTCCTACGAGCAGTACTTC.

The CDR3 spells CASSIGAGGPLDEQFF. In DNA, the CDR3 is TGTGCCAGTAGTATCGGGGCGGGAGGGCCTCTGGATGAGCAGTTCTTC. The rearrangement uses TRBV19 and TRBJ2-1; 9 positions agree with TRBD2. The CDR3 sequence is 16 residues long. CDR1 and CDR2 from the germline V gene are LNHDA and SQIVND (reference sequence). J was trimmed by 8 bases and V by 3 bases; bases with no gene match: 11. The full variable domain, rest sourced from reference TRBV19 and TRBJ2-1, is DGGITQSPKYLFRKEGQNVTLSCEQNLNHDAMYWYRQDPGQGLRLIYYSQIVNDFQKGDIAEGYSVSREKKESFPLTVTSAQKNPTAFYLCASSIGAGGPLDEQFFGPGTRLTVL.

V and J are TRBV25-1 and TRBJ1-1; D ambiguous. With 9 bases removed from V and 2 bases from J, the gap between germline ends came to 16 bases. This CDR3 is 14 amino acids long. Germline assignment: CDR1 MGHDK and CDR2 SYGVNS. The CDR3 sequence: CASLALLPNTEAFF. The CDR3 coding sequence is TGTGCCAGTTTGGCCCTCCTTCCAAACACTGAAGCTTTCTTT.

Only a few counts were recorded for this clone. J is TRBJ2-7 and V is TRBV25-1; 9 positions match TRBD2. Unmatched junction bases numbered 7, after V lost 1 base and J lost 3 bases. The germline V gene encodes CDR1 MGHDK and CDR2 SYGVNS. CDR3 length: 16 residues. The chain's CDR3 is CASSESSSGSRYEQYF. The DNA for the CDR3 is TGTGCCAGCAGTGAATCAAGTAGCGGGAGTCGCTACGAGCAGTACTTC.

The chain employs TRBV3-1 (or the pseudogene TRBV3-2) and TRBJ2-7; 10 bases align to TRBD2. Germline CDR1 and CDR2: LGHDT and YNNKEL (reference sequence). The V gene end was trimmed by 6 bases and the J gene end by 7 bases; junction bases not matched to a gene: 9. The CDR3 is 14 amino acids. The CDR3 coding sequence is TGTGCCAGCAGGCGACTAGCGGGTGTAGGGGAGCAGTACTTC. It encodes CASRRLAGVGEQYF.

The chain carries TRBV10-3 and TRBJ1-2; D is unclear. Germline CDR1 is ENHRY and CDR2 is SYGVKD. CDR3 length: 12 amino acids. Trimming left V 2 bases short and J 7 bases short, with 8 bases between. The CDR3 DNA sequence: TGTGCCATCAGTGAGGGGCGTAGTGGCTACACCTTC. This codes for CAISEGRSGYTF.